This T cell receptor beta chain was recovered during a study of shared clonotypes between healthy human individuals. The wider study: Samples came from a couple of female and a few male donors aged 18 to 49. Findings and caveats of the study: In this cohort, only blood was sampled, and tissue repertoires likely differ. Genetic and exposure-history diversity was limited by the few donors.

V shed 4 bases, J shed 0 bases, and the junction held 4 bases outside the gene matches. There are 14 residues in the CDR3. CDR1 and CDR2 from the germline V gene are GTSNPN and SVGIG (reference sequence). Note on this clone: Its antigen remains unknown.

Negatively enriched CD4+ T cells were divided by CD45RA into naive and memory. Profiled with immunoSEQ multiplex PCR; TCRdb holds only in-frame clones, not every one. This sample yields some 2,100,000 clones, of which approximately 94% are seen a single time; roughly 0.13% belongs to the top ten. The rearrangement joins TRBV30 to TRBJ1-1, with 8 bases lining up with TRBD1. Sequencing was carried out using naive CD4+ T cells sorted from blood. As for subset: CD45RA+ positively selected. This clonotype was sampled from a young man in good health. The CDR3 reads CAWIGQGLNTEAFF. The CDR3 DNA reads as TGTGCCTGGATAGGACAGGGTCTGAACACTGAAGCTTTCTTT.